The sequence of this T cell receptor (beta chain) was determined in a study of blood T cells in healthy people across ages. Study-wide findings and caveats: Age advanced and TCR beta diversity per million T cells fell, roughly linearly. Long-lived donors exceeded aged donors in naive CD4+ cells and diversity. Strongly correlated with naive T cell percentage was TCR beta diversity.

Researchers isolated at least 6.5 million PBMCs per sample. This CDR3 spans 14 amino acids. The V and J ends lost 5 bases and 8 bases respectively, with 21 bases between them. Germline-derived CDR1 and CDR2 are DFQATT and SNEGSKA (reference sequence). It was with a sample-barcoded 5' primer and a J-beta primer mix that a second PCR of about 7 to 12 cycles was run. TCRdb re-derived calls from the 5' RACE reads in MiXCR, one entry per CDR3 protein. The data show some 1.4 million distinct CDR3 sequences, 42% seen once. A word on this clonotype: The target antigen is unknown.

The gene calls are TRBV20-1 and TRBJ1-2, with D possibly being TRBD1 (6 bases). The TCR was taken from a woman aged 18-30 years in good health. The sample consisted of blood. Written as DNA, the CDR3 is TGCAGTGCTGGGAGACAGGCTAGTCCCTCCGGCTACACCTTC. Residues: CSAGRQASPSGYTF.